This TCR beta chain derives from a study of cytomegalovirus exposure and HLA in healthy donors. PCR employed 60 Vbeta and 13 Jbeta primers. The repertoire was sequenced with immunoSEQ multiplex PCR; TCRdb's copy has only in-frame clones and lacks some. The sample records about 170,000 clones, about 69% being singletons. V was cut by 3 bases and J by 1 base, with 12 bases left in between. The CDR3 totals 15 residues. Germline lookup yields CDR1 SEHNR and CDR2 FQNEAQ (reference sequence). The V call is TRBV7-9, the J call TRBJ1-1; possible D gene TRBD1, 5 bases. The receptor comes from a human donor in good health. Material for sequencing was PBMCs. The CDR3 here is CASSFSRVANTEAFF. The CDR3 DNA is TGTGCCAGCAGCTTTAGCAGGGTTGCGAACACTGAAGCTTTCTTT.